This T cell receptor beta chain was recorded in a study of blood T cell repertoires in COVID-19 (dated by TCRdb to 2018 to 2020). Study-level background: The collaborator samples originated in the United States, Italy and Spain and spanned the acute and convalescent phases of COVID-19. The repertoires were made available in a free public database intended to serve as a resource for research on the immune response to SARS-CoV-2. The prospective study material was composed of cDNA or gDNA derived from T cells, B-cell-depleted T cells, or PBMCs. Where HLA class I and class II types were available, the types were taken from metadata supplied by the sample provider, not from assay-based typing. A de-identified subject ID, COVID-19 status, age in years and sex were almost always included in the sample metadata. Samples were obtained from the ongoing ImmuneRACE study (first 160 participants) and from some 1,200 subjects provided by 6 global collaborators. Deeply sampled blood TCRbeta repertoires from subjects exposed to, actively infected with, or recovered from COVID-19 were included in the dataset. General findings and caveats noted by the study authors: Clinical and demographic metadata were provided uncurated, with the amount varying by source and participant.

A note on this clone: Its antigen is currently not known. The sample holds no much larger clone one base away, and base qualities are not on file.

The collaborating institutions used their own protocols to collect whole blood in K2EDTA tubes. For TCRbeta analysis, collaborators shipped samples in one of three forms: frozen whole blood, isolated PBMCs, or DNA extracted from either of those sample types. The CDR3 sequence holds 15 residues, the cysteine and phenylalanine included. Only the CDR3 region is kept as DNA, spanning 45 bases read in frame from base 1. Per the germline V gene, KGHSH is the CDR1 and LQKENI is the CDR2. V and J are trimmed by 3 bases and 5 bases, and the gene matches miss 9 bases of the junction. TCRbeta CDR3 regions were amplified from genomic DNA by means of the immunoSEQ Assay, a bias-controlled multiplex PCR. Processing in the source paper ran as follows. Nucleated cell counts per sample were estimated from amplification of reference gene primers within the assay. Sequence reads were collapsed and filtered to measure the absolute abundance of every unique TCRbeta CDR3 rearrangement. For each sample, productive Simpson clonality was calculated as the square root of Simpson's diversity index over productive rearrangements. The table was pulled from immuneACCESS by TCRdb, which kept in-frame rearrangements only. Such tables lose some clones; where checked, under half of the loss comes from unresolved V genes, and the rest has no known cause. V, J and clone size were drawn from that table, and D and trimming were deduced from the DNA. The table for this sample lists around 81,000 clones; around four fifths of them were counted only once. Clones ranked in the top ten supply roughly 3.2% of the sample.

The chain links TRBV18 with TRBJ2-7, and 8 bases in between align with TRBD1. Sequencing was done on a sample of peripheral blood. The receptor comes from a man aged 45-65 years with acute or convalescent COVID-19. Here is the DNA: TGTGCCAGCTCACCGAGGACAGGGCCGGGTAACGAGCAGTACTTC. Its protein is CASSPRTGPGNEQYF.